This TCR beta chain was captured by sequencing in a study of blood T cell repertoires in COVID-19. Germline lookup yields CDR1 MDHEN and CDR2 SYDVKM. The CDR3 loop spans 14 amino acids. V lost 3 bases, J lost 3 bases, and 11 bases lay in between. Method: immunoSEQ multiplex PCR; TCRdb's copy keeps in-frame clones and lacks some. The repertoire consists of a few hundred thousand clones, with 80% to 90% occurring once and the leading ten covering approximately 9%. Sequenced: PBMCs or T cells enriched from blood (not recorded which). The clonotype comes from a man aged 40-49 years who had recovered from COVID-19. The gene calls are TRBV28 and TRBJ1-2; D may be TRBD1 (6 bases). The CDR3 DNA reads TGTGCCAGCAGTTTCGGGGGGCACTACTATGGCTACACCTTC. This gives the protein CASSFGGHYYGYTF.